Listed here are 2 T cell receptor beta chains from one sample, sequenced in a study of blood T cell repertoires in COVID-19. TCRdb keeps only in-frame clones here, not all; method: immunoSEQ multiplex PCR. This sample has around 80,000 clones, with around 88% found just once. Sequences were obtained from peripheral blood. All receptors derive from a woman over 75 with acute or convalescent COVID-19.

The rearrangement links TRBV30 to TRBJ1-5, with a possible D match to TRBD1 (5 bases). CDR1 and CDR2 (germline): GTSNPN, SVGIG (reference sequence). The CDR3 has 15 amino acids. V lost 2 bases, J lost 0 bases, and 11 bases lay in between. The CDR3 spells CAWSLGVSSNQPQHF. The DNA of the CDR3 is TGTGCCTGGAGTCTAGGGGTTTCTAGCAATCAGCCCCAGCATTTT. The variable domain in full, completed from reference TRBV30 and TRBJ1-5, reads SQTIHQWPATLVQPVGSPLSLECTVEGTSNPNLYWYRQAAGRGLQLLFYSVGIGQISSEVPQNLSASRPQDRQFILSSKKLLLSDSGFYLCAWSLGVSSNQPQHFGDGTRLSIL.

The table lists this clone with a count of one. The CDR3 coding sequence is TGTGCCAGCAGCTTAGAAGGGACAACTAACACTGAAGCTTTCTTT. Its protein product is CASSLEGTTNTEAFF. V usage is TRBV7-2 and J usage is TRBJ1-1; perhaps TRBD1 as D (6 bases). Germline V gives CDR1 SGHTA, CDR2 FQGNSA. The CDR3 consists of 15 residues. Trimming left V 1 base short and J 2 bases short, with 11 bases between. Supplemented by reference TRBV7-2 and TRBJ1-1, the full variable domain reads GAGVSQSPSNKVTEKGKDVELRCDPISGHTALYWYRQSLGQGLEFLIYFQGNSAPDKSGLPSDRFSAERTGGSVSTLTIQRTQQEDSAVYLCASSLEGTTNTEAFFGQGTRLTVV.